Shown below are 23 T cell receptor beta chains from a single sample sequenced in a study of radiation and T cells in renal cell carcinoma. The protocol was immunoSEQ multiplex PCR, while the TCRdb copy is restricted to in-frame clones and leaves out a portion. There are 120,000 or so clones in the sample; around 82% occur only once, and 5% to 6.5% lies in the top ten. Indicated time point: blood 2 weeks post-SBRT. Treatment in this sample: 15 Gy SBRT to primary tumor, nephrectomy 4 weeks later. Source: blood, taken from a patient whose treatment included radiotherapy and nephrectomy. The receptors shown here come from a man aged 50-59 years with renal cell carcinoma.

The chain recombines TRBV15 with TRBJ1-5; maybe TRBD1 (6 bases). The CDR3 totals 12 residues. Trimming removed 3 bases at V and 10 bases at J, with 10 bases between. From germline, CDR1 is LNHNV and CDR2 YYDKDF (reference sequence). The CDR3 loop reads CATSSGTPPQHF. The CDR3 DNA is TGTGCCACCAGCAGTGGGACACCTCCCCAGCATTTT.

This rearrangement joins TRBV4-2 to TRBJ1-6; 8 bases line up with TRBD1. The CDR3 covers 17 residues. Germline lookup yields CDR1 LGHNA and CDR2 YNFKEQ. Trimming cost V 4 bases and J 0 bases; bases outside gene matches: 5. The CDR3 DNA follows: TGTGCCAGCAGCCTGCGGACAGGGAGCTCCTATAATTCACCCCTCCACTTT. Encoded protein: CASSLRTGSSYNSPLHF.

The V gene is TRBV2, the J gene TRBJ2-1; 16 nucleotides align to TRBD2. CDR1 and CDR2 (germline): SNHLY, FYNNEI. V was clipped by 8 bases and J by 10 bases; unmatched bases: 5. CDR3 size: 14 residues. The CDR3 DNA reads TGTGCCAGCCCCGGGACTAGCGGGAGGGGCGAGCAGTTCTTC. Encoded protein: CASPGTSGRGEQFF.

The chain carries TRBV5-1 and TRBJ2-5, with D uncertain. The germline V and J ends were trimmed by 0 bases and 5 bases, with 11 bases remaining between them. Germline lookup yields CDR1 SGHRS and CDR2 YFSETQ. The CDR3 is 14 residues long. The CDR3 here is CASSLASFQETQYF. The DNA of the CDR3 is TGCGCCAGCAGCTTGGCGAGTTTTCAGGAGACCCAGTACTTC.

The rearrangement uses TRBV7-3 and TRBJ1-2; weak D call: TRBD1 (5 bases). The ends were cut back, 2 bases at V and 1 base at J, with 11 bases in the middle. CDR3 length: 15 amino acids. Germline loops: CDR1 SGHTA, CDR2 FQGTGA. CDR3 sequence reads: CASSLESGGNYGYTF. The CDR3 bases are TGTGCCAGCAGCTTAGAATCGGGGGGTAACTATGGCTACACCTTC.

The rearrangement joins TRBV9 to TRBJ2-7, with D perhaps matching TRBD2 (6 bases). V lost 0 bases to trimming and J lost 5 bases, with 12 bases between them. Per germline, CDR1 SGDLS and CDR2 YYNGEE. The CDR3 totals 14 residues. For the CDR3, the DNA is TGTGCCAGCAGCGTAGGGGACTCCAACGACGAGCAGTACTTC. It is translated as CASSVGDSNDEQYF.

This sequence joins TRBV6-6 and TRBJ1-4; D is unclear. Germline loops: CDR1 MNHNY, CDR2 SVGAGI (reference sequence). The V and J ends lost 0 bases and 0 bases respectively, with 8 bases between them. This CDR3 is built from 16 residues. The CDR3 DNA follows: TGTGCCAGCAGTTACTCGAATCGTCCAACTAATGAAAAACTGTTTTTT. The encoded protein is CASSYSNRPTNEKLFF.

The rearrangement uses TRBV11-2 and TRBJ2-2, with 8 bases identical to TRBD1. Germline V CDR1 and CDR2: SGHAT, FQNNGV. With 5 bases clipped from V and 4 bases from J, the junction kept 6 bases outside the gene matches. CDR3 length equals 15 residues. Written as DNA, the CDR3 is TGTGCCAGCAGCACCGGGACAGGAATCACCGGGGAGCTGTTTTTT. Protein product: CASSTGTGITGELFF.

This chain connects TRBV18 to TRBJ2-6; D is perhaps TRBD2 (5 bases). CDR1 and CDR2 (germline): KGHSH, LQKENI. This CDR3 is built from 16 residues. V was pared by 6 bases and J by 1 base, with 13 bases between. The CDR3 nucleotides are TGTGCCAGCTCCCTAGCAAGCCGATCTGGGGCCAACGTCCTGACTTTC. The encoded protein is CASSLASRSGANVLTF.

The gene calls are TRBV4-3 and TRBJ1-2; TRBD1 matches 7 bases. CDR1 and CDR2 from the germline V gene are LGHNA and YSLEER. V shed 0 bases and J 1 base; nucleotides not matched to a gene: 11. This CDR3 has 18 amino acids. The CDR3 spells CASSQDMGRGRFNYGYTF. The CDR3 DNA reads TGCGCCAGCAGCCAAGATATGGGGAGGGGGCGGTTTAACTATGGCTACACCTTC.

The chain carries TRBV2 and TRBJ2-3, with TRBD2 as a possible D gene (6 bases). The V gene lost 6 bases and the J gene lost 0 bases, with 16 bases spanning the gap. CDR1 SNHLY and CDR2 FYNNEI come from the germline V gene. CDR3 length equals 16 residues. CDR3 bases: TGTGCCAGCAGCGAGATGCGGGACCTAAGCACAGATACGCAGTATTTT. Protein: CASSEMRDLSTDTQYF. Together with reference TRBV2 and TRBJ2-3, the CDR3 gives the full variable domain: EPEVTQTPSHQVTQMGQEVILRCVPISNHLYFYWYRQILGQKVEFLVSFYNNEISEKSEIFDDQFSVERPDGSNFTLKIRSTKLEDSAMYFCASSEMRDLSTDTQYFGPGTRLTVL.

The rearrangement links TRBV5-1 to TRBJ2-7, with 8 bases that match TRBD1. This CDR3 is built from 16 residues. CDR1 SGHRS and CDR2 YFSETQ come from the germline V gene. V gave up 0 bases and J gave up 4 bases; unmatched junction bases: 9. The chain's CDR3 is CASSLGTGGTPYEQYF. CDR3 sequence (DNA): TGCGCCAGCAGCTTGGGCACAGGGGGGACCCCATACGAGCAGTACTTC.

The CDR3 DNA follows: TGTGCCATCAGTGAGTCGACGGGGGCGAAGGAAAAACTGTTTTTT. This encodes CAISESTGAKEKLFF. This rearrangement joins TRBV10-3 to TRBJ1-4; possibly TRBD1 for D (6 bases). Germline values: CDR1 ENHRY, CDR2 SYGVKD. CDR3 length equals 15 residues. Between the trimmed V and J ends, which lost 0 bases and 8 bases, there was a span of 13 bases.

V and J are TRBV6-1 and TRBJ2-3; TRBD2 aligns across 13 bases. Germline V gene sequence: CDR1 MNHNS, CDR2 SASEGT. The trim removed 4 bases at V and 9 bases at J, leaving 16 bases unmatched. This CDR3 spans 18 amino acids. This CDR3 is CASSVSVGLAGRRETQYF. CDR3 nucleotides: TGTGCCAGCAGTGTCTCTGTGGGACTAGCGGGGCGAAGAGAAACGCAGTATTTT.

The chain employs TRBV28 and TRBJ1-2; TRBD1 might be the D (6 bases). This CDR3 is built from 13 residues. With 2 bases removed from V and 3 bases from J, the gap between germline ends came to 7 bases. CDR1 and CDR2 (germline): MDHEN, SYDVKM. CDR3 sequence (DNA): TGTGCCAGCAGTTTACAGGGGTACTATGGCTACACCTTC. As protein: CASSLQGYYGYTF.

J is TRBJ1-6 and V is TRBV6-5; possibly TRBD1 for D (5 bases). Germline lookup yields CDR1 MNHEY and CDR2 SVGAGI. The CDR3 runs 16 residues. V gave up 0 bases and J gave up 8 bases, with 14 bases separating them. The CDR3 is CASSYSAGRKDSPLHF. The CDR3 nucleotides are TGTGCCAGCAGTTACTCGGCAGGGAGAAAGGATTCACCCCTCCACTTT.

V gene TRBV28 combines with J gene TRBJ1-1; 9 bases are shared with TRBD1. CDR1 MDHEN and CDR2 SYDVKM come from the germline V gene. Trimming cost V 8 bases and J 5 bases; bases outside gene matches: 12. The CDR3 runs 15 residues. The CDR3, as DNA: TGTGCCAGCTCCGATGGGACAGGGTACTCTACTGAAGCTTTCTTT. It codes for CASSDGTGYSTEAFF.

The chain uses TRBV1 and TRBJ2-3; the table assigns TRBD2, which was not confirmed against the DNA. TRBV1 constitutes a pseudogene. The CDR3 is made up of 17 amino acids. CDR3 amino acids: CTSSPWTSGRVSDTQYF. CDR3 DNA: TGCACCAGCAGCCCTTGGACTAGCGGGAGGGTATCAGATACGCAGTATTTT.

V and J are TRBV2 and TRBJ2-1, with TRBD2 matching 8 bases. Trimming removed 4 bases from V and 2 bases from J; junction bases left unmatched: 4. Germline lookup yields CDR1 SNHLY and CDR2 FYNNEI. The length of the CDR3 is 15 residues. This CDR3 reads CASSVSGGAYNEQFF. The DNA for the CDR3 is TGTGCCAGCAGTGTCTCGGGGGGGGCCTACAATGAGCAGTTCTTC.

The chain carries TRBV9 and TRBJ2-1; TRBD2 matches 10 bases. The trim removed 4 bases at V and 1 base at J, leaving 5 bases unmatched. The CDR3 totals 16 residues. CDR1 SGDLS and CDR2 YYNGEE come from the germline V gene. The CDR3 DNA reads TGTGCCAGCAGCCCCCTAGCGGGGGTATCCTACAATGAGCAGTTCTTC. Translating gives CASSPLAGVSYNEQFF. Combining the CDR3 with reference TRBV9 and TRBJ2-1 gives the whole variable domain DSGVTQTPKHLITATGQRVTLRCSPRSGDLSVYWYQQSLDQGLQFLIQYYNGEERAKGNILERFSAQQFPDLHSELNLSSLELGDSALYFCASSPLAGVSYNEQFFGPGTRLTVL.

V and J are TRBV30 and TRBJ1-5; D might be TRBD1 (5 bases). V gave up 0 bases and J gave up 2 bases, with 8 bases separating them. Per germline, CDR1 GTSNPN and CDR2 SVGIG (reference sequence). There are 14 residues in the CDR3. The CDR3 DNA reads as TGTGCCTGGAGTGTACGCAGGGGCAATCAGCCCCAGCATTTT. Translated: CAWSVRRGNQPQHF.

CDR3: CASSLTGGVQPQHF. CDR3 nucleotides: TGTGCCAGCAGCTTAACAGGGGGCGTTCAGCCCCAGCATTTT. The chain has TRBV7-9 and TRBJ1-5, with 9 bases lining up with TRBD1. V dropped 2 bases and J dropped 6; count of bases not matched to a gene: 2. The germline V gene encodes CDR1 SEHNR and CDR2 FQNEAQ (reference sequence). This CDR3 contains 14 residues.

This sequence joins TRBV28 and TRBJ1-4; perhaps TRBD1 as D (5 bases). This CDR3 has 13 residues. Per germline, CDR1 MDHEN and CDR2 SYDVKM. The V end lost 3 bases, the J end lost 7 bases, and 9 bases lay between the germline ends. The CDR3 region is CASSFSGGEKLFF. The CDR3 DNA follows: TGTGCCAGCAGTTTCTCGGGGGGTGAAAAACTGTTTTTT.